This TCR beta chain was captured in a study of blood T cell repertoires in COVID-19. Study-wide background: The cDNA or gDNA used as material had been derived from T cells, B-cell-depleted T cells, or PBMCs.

This CDR3 has 15 amino acids. Germline-derived CDR1 and CDR2 are MDHEN and SYDVKM. The V gene end was trimmed by 5 bases and the J gene end by 4 bases; junction bases not matched to a gene: 7. TCRdb's table, derived via immunoSEQ multiplex PCR, lists solely in-frame clones and lacks some. Of roughly 230,000 clones in the sample, roughly 84% were seen once. Sequencing used peripheral blood. The receptor was isolated from a woman over 75 with COVID-19, enrolled during active disease. J is TRBJ1-1 and V is TRBV28, with 10 positions matching TRBD1. In DNA, the CDR3 is TGTGCCAGCAGTGTCCGACAGGGGGCGACCACTGAAGCTTTCTTT. Protein: CASSVRQGATTEAFF.